The rows below give T cell receptor beta chains drawn from one sample of a study of beta chain features in type 1 diabetes. Data came from immunoSEQ multiplex PCR; TCRdb stores just in-frame clones and leaves some out. The table shows a few hundred thousand clones, with approximately 14% occurring only once. The specimen sequenced was naive CD4+ T cells from blood. Receptor source: a man aged 25 to 40 with type 1 diabetes. Each CDR3 is given with its conserved first and last residue. The D gene is left open where the match is weak. Clone size, where shown, is once, few, many, or a class for clones that have expanded.

TRBD2,TRBJ2-1,.,TRBV7-2,TGTGCCAGCAGCTTAGCTCCGGGACTAGCGGGAAACGAGCAGTTCTTC,CASSLAPGLAGNEQFF
TRBD1,TRBJ1-2,.,TRBV19,TGTGCCAGTAGTAGACAGGGGAACTATGGCTACACCTTC,CASSRQGNYGYTF
.,TRBJ2-5,.,TRBV5-4,TGTGCCAGCAGCTCCTACCAGGGGGGATTAGAGACCCAGTACTTC,CASSSYQGGLETQYF
.,TRBJ2-7,.,TRBV7-8,TGTGCCAGCAGCTTAGGGAGGGGTAGCTACGAGCAGTACTTC,CASSLGRGSYEQYF
.,TRBJ2-3,.,TRBV5-1,TGCGCCAGCCTGTACGGAGATACGCAGTATTTT,CASLYGDTQYF
.,TRBJ2-7,few,TRBV6-5,TGTGCCAGCAGCTACCCGGGACTCCCCTACGAGCAGTACTTC,CASSYPGLPYEQYF
.,TRBJ2-7,.,TRBV9,TGTGCCAGCAGCCCAAAGGGGGTTACCTACGAGCAGTACTTC,CASSPKGVTYEQYF
.,TRBJ2-4,few,TRBV7-2,TGTGCCAGCAGCTTATCAGGGCTCAAAAACATTCAGTACTTC,CASSLSGLKNIQYF
.,TRBJ1-1,.,TRBV7-2,TGTGCCAGCAGCTTAGTTCCGGGGAACACTGAAGCTTTCTTT,CASSLVPGNTEAFF
TRBD2,TRBJ2-1,.,TRBV5-1,TGCGCCAGCAGCGAGCCCGGGACTAGCGCCCTCGGCGGGCAGTTCTTC,CASSEPGTSALGGQFF
.,TRBJ1-2,.,TRBV4-1,TGCGCCAGCAGCCAAGTGTCCGGGGGGGAAAGCTATGGCTACACCTTC,CASSQVSGGESYGYTF
.,TRBJ2-5,few,TRBV9,TGTGCCAGCAGCGTCAGCGGGCACCAAGAGACCCAGTACTTC,CASSVSGHQETQYF
.,TRBJ1-6,few,TRBV5-4,TGTGCCAGCAGCAGGGACATAAATTCACCCCTCCACTTT,CASSRDINSPLHF
.,TRBJ2-5,few,TRBV5-1,TGCGCCAGCAGCTTGGCCATCGGGACGGGGGAGCAGTACTTC,CASSLAIGTGEQYF
TRBD2,TRBJ2-3,.,TRBV25-1,TGTGCCAGCAGTGAAGGGGCTAGCGGGGGGGCCGGTGTAGATACGCAGTATTTT,CASSEGASGGAGVDTQYF
TRBD1,TRBJ2-1,few,TRBV5-4,TGTGCCAGCAACGGATACGGGACAGGGGACAATGAGCAGTTCTTC,CASNGYGTGDNEQFF
.,TRBJ2-3,.,TRBV30,TGTGCCTGGAGTGTACTAGATACGCAGTATTTT,CAWSVLDTQYF